This entry features one TCR beta chain sequence. This record comes from a study of shared clonotypes between healthy human individuals. Produced via immunoSEQ multiplex PCR; TCRdb's table is partial and in-frame only. The sample lists some 2 million clones; 95% were seen once. CDR1 is LNHDA and CDR2 is SQIVND in the germline V gene (reference sequence). With 3 bases clipped from V and 6 bases from J, the junction kept 12 bases outside the gene matches. The CDR3 is made up of 17 amino acids. Source material: naive CD4+ T cells sorted from blood. The subset here: CD45RA+ positively selected. The TCR was taken from a man aged 18 to 29 in good health. The chain carries TRBV19 and TRBJ1-5; 9 positions match TRBD1. CDR3 protein: CASSMDIRTGDSQPQHF. CDR3 nucleotide sequence: TGTGCCAGTAGTATGGACATCCGGACAGGGGATTCTCAGCCCCAGCATTTT.